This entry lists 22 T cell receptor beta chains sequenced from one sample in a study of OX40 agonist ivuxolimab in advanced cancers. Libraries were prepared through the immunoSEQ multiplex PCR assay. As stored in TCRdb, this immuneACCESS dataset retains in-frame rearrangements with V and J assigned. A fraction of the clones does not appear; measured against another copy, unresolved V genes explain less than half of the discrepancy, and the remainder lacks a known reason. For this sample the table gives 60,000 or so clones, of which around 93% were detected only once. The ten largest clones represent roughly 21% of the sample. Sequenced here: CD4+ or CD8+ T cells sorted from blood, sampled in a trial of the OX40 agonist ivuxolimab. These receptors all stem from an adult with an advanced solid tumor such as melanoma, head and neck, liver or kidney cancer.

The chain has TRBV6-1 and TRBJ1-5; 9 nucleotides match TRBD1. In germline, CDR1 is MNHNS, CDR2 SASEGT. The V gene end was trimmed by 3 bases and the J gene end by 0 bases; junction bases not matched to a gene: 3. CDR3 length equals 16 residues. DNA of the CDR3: TGTGCCAGCAGTGAGTGGGGACAGGGTAGCAATCAGCCCCAGCATTTT. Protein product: CASSEWGQGSNQPQHF.

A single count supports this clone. The CDR3: CASSQDGRLDNEQFF. CDR3 nucleotide sequence: TGCGCCAGCAGCCAAGATGGGAGACTCGACAATGAGCAGTTCTTC. The chain joins TRBV4-1 to TRBJ2-1; TRBD2 might be the D (5 bases). This CDR3 has 15 residues. The germline gives CDR1 MGHRA, CDR2 YSYEKL. Deletions cut 0 bases from V and 5 bases from J, with 11 bases between.

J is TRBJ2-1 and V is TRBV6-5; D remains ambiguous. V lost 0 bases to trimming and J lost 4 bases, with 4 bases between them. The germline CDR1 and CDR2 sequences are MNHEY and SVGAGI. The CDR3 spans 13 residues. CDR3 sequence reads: CASSYSEYNEQFF. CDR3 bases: TGTGCCAGCAGTTACTCGGAATACAATGAGCAGTTCTTC.

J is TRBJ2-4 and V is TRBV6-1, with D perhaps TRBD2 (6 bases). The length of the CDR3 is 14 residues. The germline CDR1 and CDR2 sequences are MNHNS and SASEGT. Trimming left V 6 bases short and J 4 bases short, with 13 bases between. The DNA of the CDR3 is TGTGCCAGCAGCGGACAAGGACTAAAAAACATTCAGTACTTC. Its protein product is CASSGQGLKNIQYF.

CDR3: CASMADTQYF. As DNA, the CDR3 is TGTGCCAGCATGGCAGATACGCAGTATTTT. The J gene is TRBJ2-3, the V gene TRBV27; D is uncertain. Germline V gene data show CDR1 as MNHEY and CDR2 as SMNVEV (reference sequence). This CDR3 is built from 10 residues. Trimming pared 7 bases from V and 4 bases from J, leaving 3 bases between.

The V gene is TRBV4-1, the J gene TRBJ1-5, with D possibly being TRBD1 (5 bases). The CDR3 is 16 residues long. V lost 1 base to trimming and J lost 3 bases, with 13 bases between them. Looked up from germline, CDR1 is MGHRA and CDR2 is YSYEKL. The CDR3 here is CASSQGPGPHNQPQHF. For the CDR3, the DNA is TGCGCCAGCAGCCAAGGGCCAGGGCCCCACAATCAGCCCCAGCATTTT.

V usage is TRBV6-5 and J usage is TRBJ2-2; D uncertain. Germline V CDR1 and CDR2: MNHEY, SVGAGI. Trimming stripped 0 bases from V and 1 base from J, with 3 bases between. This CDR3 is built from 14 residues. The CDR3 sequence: CASSYSLNTGELFF. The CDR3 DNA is TGTGCCAGCAGTTACTCTCTGAACACCGGGGAGCTGTTTTTT.

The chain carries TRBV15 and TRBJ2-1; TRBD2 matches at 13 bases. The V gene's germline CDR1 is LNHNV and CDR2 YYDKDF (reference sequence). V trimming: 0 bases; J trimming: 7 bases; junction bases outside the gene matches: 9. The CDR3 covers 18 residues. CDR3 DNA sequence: TGTGCCACCAGCAGAGATTGGCCCACTAGCGGGAGGGATAATGAGCAGTTCTTC. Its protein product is CATSRDWPTSGRDNEQFF.

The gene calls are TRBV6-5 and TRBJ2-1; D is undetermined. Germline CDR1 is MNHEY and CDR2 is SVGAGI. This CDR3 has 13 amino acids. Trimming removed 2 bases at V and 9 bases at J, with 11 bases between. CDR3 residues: CASSYPRRGEQFF. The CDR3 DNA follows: TGTGCCAGCAGTTACCCCCGGCGCGGTGAGCAGTTCTTC.

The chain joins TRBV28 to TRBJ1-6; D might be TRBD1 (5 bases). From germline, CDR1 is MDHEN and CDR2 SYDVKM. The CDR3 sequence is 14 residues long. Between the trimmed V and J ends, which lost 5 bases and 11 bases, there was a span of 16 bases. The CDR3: CASSPPGRGTPLHF. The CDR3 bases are TGTGCCAGCAGTCCTCCCGGGCGGGGGACACCCCTCCACTTT. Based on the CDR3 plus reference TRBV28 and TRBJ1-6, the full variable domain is DVKVTQSSRYLVKRTGEKVFLECVQDMDHENMFWYRQDPGLGLRLIYFSYDVKMKEKGDIPEGYSVSREKKERFSLILESASTNQTSMYLCASSPPGRGTPLHFGNGTRLTVT.

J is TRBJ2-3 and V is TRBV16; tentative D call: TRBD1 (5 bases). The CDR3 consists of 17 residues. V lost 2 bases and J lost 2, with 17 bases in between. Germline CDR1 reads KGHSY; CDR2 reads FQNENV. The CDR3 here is CASSQQLQGTSTDTQYF. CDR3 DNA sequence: TGTGCCAGCAGCCAACAGTTGCAGGGAACCTCCACAGATACGCAGTATTTT. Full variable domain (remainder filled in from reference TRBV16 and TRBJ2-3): GEEVAQTPKHLVRGEGQKAKLYCAPIKGHSYVFWYQQVLKNEFKFLISFQNENVFDETGMPKERFSAKCLPNSPCSLEIQATKLEDSAVYFCASSQQLQGTSTDTQYFGPGTRLTVL.

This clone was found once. Here the CDR3 DNA reads TGTGCCACCAGCAGGTTAACAGGGATCGACTATGGCTACACCTTC. Its protein is CATSRLTGIDYGYTF. The chain joins TRBV15 to TRBJ1-2, with a weak D call TRBD1 (6 bases). Trimming removed 3 bases from V and 3 bases from J, with 14 bases in between. The CDR3 has 15 residues. CDR1 LNHNV and CDR2 YYDKDF come from the germline V gene (reference sequence).

CDR3 sequence reads: CAWSRLAEKLFF. DNA of the CDR3: TGTGCCTGGAGCAGGTTGGCTGAAAAACTGTTTTTT. The chain combines TRBV30 with TRBJ1-4; D gene uncertain. Germline-derived CDR1 and CDR2 are GTSNPN and SVGIG (reference sequence). The germline V and J ends were trimmed by 3 bases and 7 bases, with 9 bases remaining between them. The CDR3 contains 12 residues. The entire variable domain, with the rest obtained from reference TRBV30 and TRBJ1-4, is as follows: SQTIHQWPATLVQPVGSPLSLECTVEGTSNPNLYWYRQAAGRGLQLLFYSVGIGQISSEVPQNLSASRPQDRQFILSSKKLLLSDSGFYLCAWSRLAEKLFFGSGTQLSVL.

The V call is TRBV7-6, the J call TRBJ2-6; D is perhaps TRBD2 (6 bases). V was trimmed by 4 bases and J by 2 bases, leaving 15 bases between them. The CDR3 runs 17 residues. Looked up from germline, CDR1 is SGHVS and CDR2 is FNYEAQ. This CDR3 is CASSSQWGDAGANVLTF. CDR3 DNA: TGTGCCAGCAGCTCTCAATGGGGGGACGCTGGGGCCAACGTCCTGACTTTC.

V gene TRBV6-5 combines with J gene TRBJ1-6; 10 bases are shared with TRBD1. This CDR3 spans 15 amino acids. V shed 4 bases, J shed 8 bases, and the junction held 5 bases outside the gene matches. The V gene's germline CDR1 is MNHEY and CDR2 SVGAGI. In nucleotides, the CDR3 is TGTGCCAGCAGTTTGGCGGGACAGGGGTATTCACCCCTCCACTTT. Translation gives CASSLAGQGYSPLHF.

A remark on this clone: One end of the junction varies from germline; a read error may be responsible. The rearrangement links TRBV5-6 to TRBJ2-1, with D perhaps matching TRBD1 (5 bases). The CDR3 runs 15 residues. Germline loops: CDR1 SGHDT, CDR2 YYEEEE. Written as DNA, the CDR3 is TGTGCCGGCAGCTTGGAGTGGCTGGGGCTGAATGAGCAGTTCTTC. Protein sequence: CAGSLEWLGLNEQFF.

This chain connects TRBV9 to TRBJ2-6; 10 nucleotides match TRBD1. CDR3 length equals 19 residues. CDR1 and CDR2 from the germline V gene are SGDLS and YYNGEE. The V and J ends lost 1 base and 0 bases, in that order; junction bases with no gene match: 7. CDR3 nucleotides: TGTGCCAGCAGCGTAATCCCGGGACAGGGGTACTCTGGGGCCAACGTCCTGACTTTC. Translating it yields CASSVIPGQGYSGANVLTF.

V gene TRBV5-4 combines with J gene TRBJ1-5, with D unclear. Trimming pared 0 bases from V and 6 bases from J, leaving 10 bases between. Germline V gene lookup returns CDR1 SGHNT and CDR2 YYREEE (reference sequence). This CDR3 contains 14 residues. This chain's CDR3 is CASSLEGGGQPQHF. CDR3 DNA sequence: TGTGCCAGCAGCTTGGAGGGTGGAGGTCAGCCCCAGCATTTT.

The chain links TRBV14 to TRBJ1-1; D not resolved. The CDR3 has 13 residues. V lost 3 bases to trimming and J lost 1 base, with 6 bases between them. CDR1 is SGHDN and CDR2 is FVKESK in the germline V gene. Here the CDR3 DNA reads TGTGCCAGCAGCCAGAGCCAGAACACTGAAGCTTTCTTT. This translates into CASSQSQNTEAFF.

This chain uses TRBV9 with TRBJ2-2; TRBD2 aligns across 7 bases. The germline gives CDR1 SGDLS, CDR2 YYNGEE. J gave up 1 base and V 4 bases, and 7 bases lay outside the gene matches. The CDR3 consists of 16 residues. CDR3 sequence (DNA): TGTGCCAGCAGCCCCCCTCGCGGGGGGAACACCGGGGAGCTGTTTTTT. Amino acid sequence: CASSPPRGGNTGELFF.

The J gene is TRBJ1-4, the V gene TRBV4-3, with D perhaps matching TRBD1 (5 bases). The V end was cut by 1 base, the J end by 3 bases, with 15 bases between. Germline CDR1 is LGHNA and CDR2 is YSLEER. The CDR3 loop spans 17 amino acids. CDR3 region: CASSQGMLGGANEKLFF. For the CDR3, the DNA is TGCGCCAGCAGCCAAGGCATGCTGGGGGGGGCTAATGAAAAACTGTTTTTT.

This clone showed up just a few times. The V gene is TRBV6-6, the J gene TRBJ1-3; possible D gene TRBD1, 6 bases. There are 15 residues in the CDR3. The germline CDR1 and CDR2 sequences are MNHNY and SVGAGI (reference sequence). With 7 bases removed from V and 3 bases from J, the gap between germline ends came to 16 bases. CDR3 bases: TGTGCCAGCACTAGACGGGACAAGGGTGGAAACACCATATATTTT. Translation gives CASTRRDKGGNTIYF.